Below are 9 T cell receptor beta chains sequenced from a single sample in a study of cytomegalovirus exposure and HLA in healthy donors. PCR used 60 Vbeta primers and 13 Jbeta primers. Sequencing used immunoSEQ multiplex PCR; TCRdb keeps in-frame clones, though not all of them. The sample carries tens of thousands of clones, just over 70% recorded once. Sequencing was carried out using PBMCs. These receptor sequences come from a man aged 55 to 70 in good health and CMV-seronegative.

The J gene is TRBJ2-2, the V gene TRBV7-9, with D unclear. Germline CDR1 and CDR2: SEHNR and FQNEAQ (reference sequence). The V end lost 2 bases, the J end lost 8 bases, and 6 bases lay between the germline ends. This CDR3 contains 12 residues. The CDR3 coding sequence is TGTGCCAGCAGCTTACAGACAGGGGAGCTGTTTTTT. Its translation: CASSLQTGELFF.

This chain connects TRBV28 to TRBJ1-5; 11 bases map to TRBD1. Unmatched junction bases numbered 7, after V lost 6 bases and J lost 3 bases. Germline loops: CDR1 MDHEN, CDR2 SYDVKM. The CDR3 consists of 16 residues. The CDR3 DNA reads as TGTGCCAGCAGGCCAATGGGACAGGGGGACAATCAGCCCCAGCATTTT. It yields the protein CASRPMGQGDNQPQHF.

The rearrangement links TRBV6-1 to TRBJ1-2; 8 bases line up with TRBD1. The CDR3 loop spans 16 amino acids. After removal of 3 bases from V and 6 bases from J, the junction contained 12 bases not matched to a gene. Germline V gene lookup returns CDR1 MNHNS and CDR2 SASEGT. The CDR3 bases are TGTGCCAGCAGTGACCCCTCCAGACAGGGGCTGGATGGCTACACCTTC. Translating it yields CASSDPSRQGLDGYTF.

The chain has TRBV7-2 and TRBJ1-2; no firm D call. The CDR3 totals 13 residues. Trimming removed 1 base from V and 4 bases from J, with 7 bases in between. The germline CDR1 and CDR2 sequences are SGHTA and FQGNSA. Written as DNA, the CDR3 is TGTGCCAGCAGCTTAGAAACAGTCTATGGCTACACCTTC. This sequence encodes CASSLETVYGYTF.

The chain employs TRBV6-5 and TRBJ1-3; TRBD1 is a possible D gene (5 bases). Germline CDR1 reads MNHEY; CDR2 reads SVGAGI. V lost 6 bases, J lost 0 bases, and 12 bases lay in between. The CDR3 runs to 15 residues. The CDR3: CASRRTTDSGNTIYF. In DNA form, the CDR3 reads TGTGCCAGCAGGCGAACGACAGACTCTGGAAACACCATATATTTT.

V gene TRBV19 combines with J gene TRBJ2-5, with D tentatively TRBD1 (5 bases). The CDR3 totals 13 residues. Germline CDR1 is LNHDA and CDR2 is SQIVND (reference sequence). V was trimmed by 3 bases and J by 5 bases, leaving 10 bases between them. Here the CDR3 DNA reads TGTGCCAGTAGTATCCAGGGTTTGGAGACCCAGTACTTC. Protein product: CASSIQGLETQYF.

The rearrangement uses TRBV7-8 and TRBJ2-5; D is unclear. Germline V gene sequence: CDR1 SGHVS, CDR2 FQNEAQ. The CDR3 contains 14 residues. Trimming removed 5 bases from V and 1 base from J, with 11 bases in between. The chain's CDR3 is CASSPRRSQETQYF. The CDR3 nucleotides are TGTGCCAGCAGCCCTAGAAGGTCCCAAGAGACCCAGTACTTC.

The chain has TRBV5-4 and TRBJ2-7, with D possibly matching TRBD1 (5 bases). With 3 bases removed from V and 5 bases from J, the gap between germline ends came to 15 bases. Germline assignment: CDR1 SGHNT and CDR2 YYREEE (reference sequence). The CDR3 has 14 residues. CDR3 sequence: CASSSFTGLNEQYF. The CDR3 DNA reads TGTGCCAGCAGCTCCTTTACAGGCTTGAACGAGCAGTACTTC.

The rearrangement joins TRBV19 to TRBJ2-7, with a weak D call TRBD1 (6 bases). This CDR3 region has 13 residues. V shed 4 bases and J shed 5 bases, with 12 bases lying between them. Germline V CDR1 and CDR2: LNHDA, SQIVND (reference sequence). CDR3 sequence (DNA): TGTGCCAGTAGTAAGGGGGACCAAAACGAGCAGTACTTC. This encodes CASSKGDQNEQYF.